This record concerns one TCR beta chain sequence. Its target is unknown. The CDR3 covers 16 residues. V dropped 0 bases and J dropped 5; count of bases not matched to a gene: 11. The germline V gene encodes CDR1 SQVTM and CDR2 ANQGSEA. The record originates from a study of tumor-infiltrating lymphocytes in primary liver carcinoma. Findings and caveats of the study: Without sorting, CD4+ versus CD8+ T cell repertoires were not compared.

A constant-region primer served to make TCR beta cDNA from about 0.5 ug total RNA. Generation of the TCR beta libraries relied on three nested multiplex PCR rounds using slightly modified ARM-PCR. Forward primers for TRBV1-TRBV30 and a C-beta reverse primer served the first two PCR rounds, at about 11 cycles each. TCRdb itself ran the multiplex PCR reads through MiXCR, one entry per CDR3 protein. The table records a few hundred thousand distinct CDR3 sequences, around 50% of them present only once. The study extracted blood RNA from unsorted whole blood and also extracted germline DNA. The receptor comes from a woman in her 30s with primary liver carcinoma and hepatitis B virus infection. The sample comprised peripheral blood. The genes are TRBV29-1 and TRBJ2-3; 7 bases match TRBD2. The CDR3 loop reads CSVEEGPGGGVDTQYF. CDR3 DNA: TGCAGCGTTGAAGAGGGCCCGGGAGGAGGGGTAGATACGCAGTATTTT.